What follows describes a single T cell receptor (beta chain). The CDR3 extends over 13 amino acids. Germline V gene lookup returns CDR1 LNHDA and CDR2 SQIVND (reference sequence). V dropped 8 bases and J dropped 7 bases, with 15 bases sitting between them. This entry comes from a study of blood T cell repertoires in COVID-19. Under the authors' procedure: Amplification from reference gene primers served as the basis for estimated nucleated cell counts. Method: immunoSEQ multiplex PCR; TCRdb's copy keeps in-frame clones and lacks some. D and trimming were read from the DNA, whereas the V and J calls and clone size are those reported in that table. The sample consists of 100,000 to 150,000 clones, around nine tenths of them appearing once.

This sequence joins TRBV19 and TRBJ1-5; maybe TRBD1 (6 bases). The sequenced sample consisted of peripheral blood. The sequence came from a man in his fifties or sixties with active or convalescent COVID-19. The CDR3 is CASSAGAGQPQHF. The CDR3 bases are TGTGCCAGTTCCGCGGGGGCTGGGCAGCCCCAGCATTTT.